This passage covers 5 T cell receptor beta chains from one sample sequenced in a study of cytomegalovirus exposure and HLA in healthy donors. Use of 60 Vbeta and 13 Jbeta primers characterized the PCR. Clones were sequenced by immunoSEQ multiplex PCR, and TCRdb holds only the in-frame ones, with some missing. Of over 100,000 clones listed, approximately 80% are singletons. Sequencing used PBMCs. These receptors were collected from a male donor in good health and CMV-seropositive.

This clone was seen a few times. The V call is TRBV19, the J call TRBJ1-6; possible D gene TRBD1, 6 bases. Between the trimmed V and J ends, which lost 5 bases and 7 bases, there was a span of 18 bases. The CDR3 totals 16 residues. Germline loops: CDR1 LNHDA, CDR2 SQIVND (reference sequence). The CDR3: CASSDTGTYGNSPLHF. Here the CDR3 DNA reads TGTGCCAGTAGTGATACAGGGACCTACGGGAATTCACCCCTCCACTTT.

This rearrangement joins TRBV9 to TRBJ1-2; D is undetermined. CDR1 SGDLS and CDR2 YYNGEE come from the germline V gene. V lost 4 bases and J 8 bases, leaving 18 bases between the germline ends. The CDR3 has 14 residues. CDR3 nucleotides: TGTGCCAGCAGCCCCCTGACGTCCTCAGGCGGCTACACCTTC. It specifies CASSPLTSSGGYTF.

The V and J genes are TRBV18 and TRBJ1-1, with D unresolved. The CDR3 length is 14 residues. Germline assignment: CDR1 KGHSH and CDR2 LQKENI. V lost 3 bases and J lost 3, with 11 bases in between. DNA of the CDR3: TGTGCCAGCTCACCGGCCCTGGTGGACACTGAAGCTTTCTTT. Protein sequence: CASSPALVDTEAFF.

The chain joins TRBV7-2 to TRBJ2-1; D is perhaps TRBD1 (5 bases). CDR3 length: 16 amino acids. Trimming left V 3 bases short and J 0 bases short, with 12 bases between. The germline gives CDR1 SGHTA, CDR2 FQGNSA. CDR3 DNA sequence: TGTGCCAGCAGCTTTACAGGAACCAGCTCCTACAATGAGCAGTTCTTC. Translation gives CASSFTGTSSYNEQFF.

This chain joins TRBV19 and TRBJ1-5; 9 bases match TRBD1. CDR1 is LNHDA, CDR2 SQIVND, per germline (reference sequence). V lost 2 bases and J lost 2; bases outside the gene matches: 1. This CDR3 region has 15 residues. This chain's CDR3 is CASSIRTGGNQPQHF. CDR3 DNA: TGTGCCAGTAGTATAAGGACAGGGGGCAATCAGCCCCAGCATTTT. Variable domain in full (rest from reference TRBV19 and TRBJ1-5): DGGITQSPKYLFRKEGQNVTLSCEQNLNHDAMYWYRQDPGQGLRLIYYSQIVNDFQKGDIAEGYSVSREKKESFPLTVTSAQKNPTAFYLCASSIRTGGNQPQHFGDGTRLSIL.